This T cell receptor beta chain stems from a study of blood T cell repertoires in COVID-19. Study-level information: COVID-19 samples collected from the United States, Italy and Spain covered acute and convalescent phases.

Original methodology: How many nucleated cells were present was estimated from reference gene primer amplification. Generated by immunoSEQ multiplex PCR, the TCRdb table keeps only in-frame clones and is missing some. That table supplies the V and J calls and clone size; D and trimming were determined from the DNA. The sample consists of some 200,000 clones, around 86% of them appearing once. The germline V gene has CDR1 SNHLY and CDR2 FYNNEI. V dropped 4 bases and J dropped 2 bases, with 11 bases sitting between them. The CDR3 has 14 residues. The V and J genes are TRBV2 and TRBJ2-5; D is unresolved. The receptor comes from a man aged 35 to 55 with active or convalescent COVID-19. The sequenced sample consisted of peripheral blood. This CDR3 reads CASSGLREQETQYF. In DNA form, the CDR3 reads TGTGCCAGCAGTGGTCTTCGCGAGCAAGAGACCCAGTACTTC.